This is a list of T cell receptor beta chains from one sample in a study of shared clonotypes between healthy human individuals. Assay used: immunoSEQ multiplex PCR; TCRdb lists only in-frame clones, some missing. The sample records roughly 1,800,000 clones, over 85% being singletons. The sequenced sample consisted of naive CD8+ T cells sorted from blood. The receptors come from a young man in good health. Both conserved end residues are part of each CDR3. The D gene is left open where the match is weak. Clone size is stated in some rows and not others, as once, few, many or a class when expanded.

clone_size	d_call	j_call	v_call	cdr3_nt	cdr3_aa
once	TRBD1	TRBJ1-1	TRBV7-8	TGTGCCAGCAGCCTAAAAGACCCCCAGGGGGAGGGGTTCACTGAAGCTTTCTTT	CASSLKDPQGEGFTEAFF
.	.	TRBJ1-1	TRBV28	TGTGCCAGCAGCCCTAACGTCCCGATGAACACTGAAGCTTTCTTT	CASSPNVPMNTEAFF
.	.	TRBJ2-7	TRBV7-9	TGTGCCAGCAGCCCAGTAGCCTCTTACGAGCAGTACTTC	CASSPVASYEQYF
once	TRBD2	TRBJ2-7	TRBV27	TGTGCCAGCAGTTCCGGGACTAGCGCCTCCTACGAGCAGTACTTC	CASSSGTSASYEQYF
.	.	TRBJ1-1	TRBV6-1	TGTGCCAGCAGTGAACAGGGCTTCATGAACACTGAAGCTTTCTTT	CASSEQGFMNTEAFF
.	TRBD1	TRBJ2-7	TRBV9	TGTGCCAGCAGCGTAAAGGGGGACAGTTCCTACGAGCAGTACTTC	CASSVKGDSSYEQYF
.	.	TRBJ2-5	TRBV4-1	TGCGCCAGCAGCCAGTTTTTAGTAGAGACCCAGTACTTC	CASSQFLVETQYF
.	TRBD1	TRBJ2-7	TRBV6-5	TGTGCCAGCAGTTACACAGGGGGGAGCCAAGACGAGCAGTACTTC	CASSYTGGSQDEQYF
.	.	TRBJ1-4	TRBV6-1	TGTGCCAGCAGTGACCCGGGCACTGATGAAAAACTGTTTTTT	CASSDPGTDEKLFF
.	TRBD2	TRBJ2-3	TRBV7-6	TGTGCCAGCAGCTTAAATGCCCCGACTAGCGGGGGTGGAGATACGCAGTATTTT	CASSLNAPTSGGGDTQYF
.	.	TRBJ2-1	TRBV10-3	TGTGCCATCAGTGGCCCCGGGACCTTAGACAATGAGCAGTTCTTC	CAISGPGTLDNEQFF
.	TRBD1	TRBJ2-7	TRBV6-6	TGTGCCAGCAGTTATGTGGGACAGGGCTCCTACGAGCAGTACTTC	CASSYVGQGSYEQYF
.	.	TRBJ2-3	TRBV5-1	TGCGCCAGCATCGAGGAGGGGGCAACAGATACGCAGTATTTT	CASIEEGATDTQYF
.	TRBD1	TRBJ2-2	TRBV14	TGTGCCAGCAGCCAAGTGGCGACAGGGGCGGACACCGGGGAGCTGTTTTTT	CASSQVATGADTGELFF
.	.	TRBJ2-7	TRBV30	TGTGCCTGGAGCGCAGGGACCTACGAGCAGTACTTC	CAWSAGTYEQYF
.	.	TRBJ1-2	TRBV18	TGTGCCAGCTCACCACCCTGGGGGGAAGAAGGGTATGGCTACACCTTC	CASSPPWGEEGYGYTF
.	.	TRBJ2-4	TRBV27	TGTGCCAGCAGTTTTCAGGTCGGGGCCAAAAACATTCAGTACTTC	CASSFQVGAKNIQYF
once	.	TRBJ2-7	TRBV19	TGTGCCAGTAGTATAGTCCCGGGAGTAATTAACGAGCAGTACTTC	CASSIVPGVINEQYF
.	TRBD2	TRBJ2-1	TRBV7-9	TGTGCCGGGAATGGGCTAGCGGCGATCAATGAGCAGTTCTTC	CAGNGLAAINEQFF
.	.	TRBJ1-4	TRBV7-8	TGTGCCAGCAGCTTGGACCCCCGGGCTTTCCTAACTAATGAAAAACTGTTTTTT	CASSLDPRAFLTNEKLFF
.	.	TRBJ2-2	TRBV7-2	TGTGCCAGCAGCTTAGTCTCATCGGTATACACCGGGGAGCTGTTTTTT	CASSLVSSVYTGELFF
once	.	TRBJ1-5	TRBV7-9	TGTGCCAGCAGCTCCGACAGGATCGGGAATCAGCCCCAGCATTTT	CASSSDRIGNQPQHF
.	.	TRBJ1-6	TRBV7-2	TGTGCCAGCCACCCCCCGGGACGGATCAATTCACCCCTCCACTTT	CASHPPGRINSPLHF
.	.	TRBJ2-1	TRBV13	TGTGCCACCCTAACAGCAGACTCCTACAATGAGCAGTTCTTC	CATLTADSYNEQFF
.	.	TRBJ1-2	TRBV5-6	TGTGCCAGCAGCCAGGCTTTGGTCGAAGGGGAGGGATATGGCTACACCTTC	CASSQALVEGEGYGYTF
.	.	TRBJ1-4	TRBV7-9	TGTGCCAGCAGCTTAAATTGGGGGGCGCGGGATGAAAAACTGTTTTTT	CASSLNWGARDEKLFF
few	.	TRBJ1-1	TRBV7-9	TGTGCCAGCAGCTTAGCCCCAGATGGGAGCACTGAAGCTTTCTTT	CASSLAPDGSTEAFF
.	.	TRBJ2-7	TRBV7-9	TGTGCCAGCAGCTTAGAGGCTGGGGACTCCTACGAGCAGTACTTC	CASSLEAGDSYEQYF
.	TRBD1	TRBJ1-2	TRBV27	TGTGCCAGCAGTTTCACAGGGGGCGCAATCGGCTACACCTTC	CASSFTGGAIGYTF
.	TRBD1	TRBJ2-7	TRBV5-1	TGCGCCAGCAGCCCCGGGACAGGTTATCGGTTCGAGCAGTACTTC	CASSPGTGYRFEQYF
once	.	TRBJ1-4	TRBV28	TGTGCCAGCAGCAGCATGAGGGAACTGGAAAATGAAAAACTGTTTTTT	CASSSMRELENEKLFF
.	.	TRBJ2-3	TRBV28	TGTGCCAGCAGTTTGACACCGACAGATACGCAGTATTTT	CASSLTPTDTQYF
.	.	TRBJ2-2	TRBV25-1	TGTGCCAGCAGTGAAAGAGGACAGTTGGAGACCGGGGAGCTGTTTTTT	CASSERGQLETGELFF
.	.	TRBJ2-1	TRBV29-1	TGCAGCGTTGTAGGAGGGACCCCGCTGAACGATGAGCAGTTCTTC	CSVVGGTPLNDEQFF
once	TRBD1	TRBJ1-6	TRBV5-6	TGTGCCAGCAGCTTGCAGGGGGCTGGTAATTCACCCCTCCACTTT	CASSLQGAGNSPLHF
.	.	TRBJ2-3	TRBV10-1	TGCGCCAGCAGTGACGGAAGACAGGACAGCACAGATACGCAGTATTTT	CASSDGRQDSTDTQYF
.	.	TRBJ1-2	TRBV29-1	TGCAGCGTTGAGGATTTTGCGTCAGGGGACTATGGCTACACCTTC	CSVEDFASGDYGYTF
.	TRBD1	TRBJ2-3	TRBV4-1	TGCGCCAGCAGCCAAGAGGACAGGCTCGGCACAGATACGCAGTATTTT	CASSQEDRLGTDTQYF
.	TRBD2	TRBJ2-1	TRBV9	TGTGCCAGCAGCGTAGTTGTAGCGGGCAGATACAATGAGCAGTTCTTC	CASSVVVAGRYNEQFF
.	.	TRBJ2-7	TRBV5-4	TGTGCCAGCAGCGTAGCGGCGAGCTCCTACGAGCAGTACTTC	CASSVAASSYEQYF
.	.	TRBJ1-5	TRBV28	TGTGCCAGCAGTTTACTCAGACGAGGCAATCAGCCCCAGCATTTT	CASSLLRRGNQPQHF
.	.	TRBJ1-2	TRBV4-1	TGCGCCAGCAGCCAAGCCACACAGGCCCACAACTATGGCTACACCTTC	CASSQATQAHNYGYTF
.	.	TRBJ2-5	TRBV7-9	TGTGCCAGCAGCGCGACAGGGAGGGAGACCCAGTACTTC	CASSATGRETQYF
.	.	TRBJ2-7	TRBV7-9	TGTGCCAGCAGCTTGGTACAGGGGGGGTACGAGCAGTACTTC	CASSLVQGGYEQYF
.	.	TRBJ2-1	TRBV7-2	TGTGCCAGCAGCTCCATGGGGTCCTACAATGAGCAGTTCTTC	CASSSMGSYNEQFF
.	TRBD2	TRBJ2-2	TRBV11-2	TGTGCCAGCAGCATGGGGCCGGGGGGCACCGGGGAGCTGTTTTTT	CASSMGPGGTGELFF
.	TRBD1	TRBJ1-5	TRBV6-1	TGTGCCAGCAGTGAACGACAGGGTGATCAGCCCCAGCATTTT	CASSERQGDQPQHF
.	.	TRBJ2-7	TRBV5-1	TGCGCCAGCAGCTTTTGGCAGGGGAGTCTTTACGAGCAGTACTTC	CASSFWQGSLYEQYF
.	.	TRBJ2-6	TRBV19	TGTGCCAGTTTGCATGGGGCCAACGTCCTGACTTTC	CASLHGANVLTF
.	TRBD1	TRBJ2-5	TRBV19	TGTGCCAGTAGTGCGGGACAGGGTCCCCTCCAAGAGACCCAGTACTTC	CASSAGQGPLQETQYF
.	.	TRBJ2-5	TRBV15	TGTGCCACCAGCAGAGAGAACAGCAGAGAGACCCAGTACTTC	CATSRENSRETQYF
.	.	TRBJ2-7	TRBV7-2	TGTGCCAGCAGCTTAGGGGGTTATTACGAGCAGTACTTC	CASSLGGYYEQYF
once	TRBD2	TRBJ2-3	TRBV7-2	TGTGCCAGCACCCAAGGGAGTCAGCGGGGGGAAAGCACAGATACGCAGTATTTT	CASTQGSQRGESTDTQYF
.	TRBD2	TRBJ2-3	TRBV9	TGTGCCAGCAGTTCCCGGAGGGGACTAGCGGGGATGAGCACAGATACGCAGTATTTT	CASSSRRGLAGMSTDTQYF
.	TRBD2	TRBJ2-5	TRBV7-6	TGTGCCAGCAGCCCGTGGACTAGCGCCCAAGAGACCCAGTACTTC	CASSPWTSAQETQYF
.	TRBD1	TRBJ2-5	TRBV5-4	TGTGCCAGCAGCCACAGGGGTCCGGTCGAGACCCAGTACTTC	CASSHRGPVETQYF
.	.	TRBJ2-5	TRBV5-4	TGTGCCAGCAGCCGAGGAGGCGACCAAGAGACCCAGTACTTC	CASSRGGDQETQYF
.	TRBD1	TRBJ2-1	TRBV10-1	TGCGCCAGCAGCCATAGGACAGGGGCCCCCTACAATGAGCAGTTCTTC	CASSHRTGAPYNEQFF
.	.	TRBJ2-1	TRBV2	TGTGCCAGCAGTGAAACGGGGGTTTTCTACAATGAGCAGTTCTTC	CASSETGVFYNEQFF